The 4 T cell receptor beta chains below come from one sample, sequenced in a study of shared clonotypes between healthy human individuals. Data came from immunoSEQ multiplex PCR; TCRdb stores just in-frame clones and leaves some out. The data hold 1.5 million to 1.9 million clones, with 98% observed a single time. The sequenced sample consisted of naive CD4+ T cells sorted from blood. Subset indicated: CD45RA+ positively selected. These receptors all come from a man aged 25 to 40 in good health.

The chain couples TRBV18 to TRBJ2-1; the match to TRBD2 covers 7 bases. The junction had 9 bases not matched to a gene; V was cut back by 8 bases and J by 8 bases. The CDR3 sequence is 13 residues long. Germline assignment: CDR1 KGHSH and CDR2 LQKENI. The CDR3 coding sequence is TGTGCCAGCCTACGGGGGAGGGCGGATGAGCAGTTCTTC. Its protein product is CASLRGRADEQFF.

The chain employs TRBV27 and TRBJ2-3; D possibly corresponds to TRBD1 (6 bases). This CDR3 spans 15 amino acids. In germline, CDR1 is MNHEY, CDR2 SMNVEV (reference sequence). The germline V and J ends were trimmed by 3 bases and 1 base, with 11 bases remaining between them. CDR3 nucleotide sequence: TGTGCCAGCAGTTTGACAGGTTGGGGCACAGATACGCAGTATTTT. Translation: CASSLTGWGTDTQYF.

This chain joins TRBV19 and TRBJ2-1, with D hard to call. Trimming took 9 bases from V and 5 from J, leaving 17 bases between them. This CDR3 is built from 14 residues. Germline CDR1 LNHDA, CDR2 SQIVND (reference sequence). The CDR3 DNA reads TGTGCCAGCACAGAACTGGGGTCTAACAATGAGCAGTTCTTC. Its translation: CASTELGSNNEQFF.

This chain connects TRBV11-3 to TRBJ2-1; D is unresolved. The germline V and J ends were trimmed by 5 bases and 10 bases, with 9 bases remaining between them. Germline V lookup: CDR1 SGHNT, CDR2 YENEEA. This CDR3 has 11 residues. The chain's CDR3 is CASSDEYEQFF. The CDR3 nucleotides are TGTGCCAGCAGCGACGAATACGAGCAGTTCTTC.